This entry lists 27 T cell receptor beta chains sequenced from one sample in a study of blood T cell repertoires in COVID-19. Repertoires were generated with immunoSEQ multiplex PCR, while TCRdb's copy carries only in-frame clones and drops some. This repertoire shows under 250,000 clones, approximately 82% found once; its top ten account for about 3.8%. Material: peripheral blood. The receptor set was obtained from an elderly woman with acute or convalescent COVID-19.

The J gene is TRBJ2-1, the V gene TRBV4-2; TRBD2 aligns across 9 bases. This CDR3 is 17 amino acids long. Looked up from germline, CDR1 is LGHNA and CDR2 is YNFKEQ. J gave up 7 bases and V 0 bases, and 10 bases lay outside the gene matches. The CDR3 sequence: CASSQEGGGGAGNEQFF. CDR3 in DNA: TGTGCCAGCAGCCAAGAAGGCGGCGGGGGGGCCGGGAATGAGCAGTTCTTC.

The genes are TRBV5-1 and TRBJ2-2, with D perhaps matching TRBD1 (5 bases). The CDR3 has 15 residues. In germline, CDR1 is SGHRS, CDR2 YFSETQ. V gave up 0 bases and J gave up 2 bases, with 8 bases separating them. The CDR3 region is CASSLGQGNTGELFF. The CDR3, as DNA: TGCGCCAGCAGCTTGGGCCAGGGTAACACCGGGGAGCTGTTTTTT.

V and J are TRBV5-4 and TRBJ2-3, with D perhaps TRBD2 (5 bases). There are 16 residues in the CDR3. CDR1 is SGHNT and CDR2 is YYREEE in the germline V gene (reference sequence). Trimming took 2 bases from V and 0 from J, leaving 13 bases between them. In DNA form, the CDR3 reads TGTGCCAGCAGCTTAGGTAGGACTCCTAGCACAGATACGCAGTATTTT. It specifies CASSLGRTPSTDTQYF. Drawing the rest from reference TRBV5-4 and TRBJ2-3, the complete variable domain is ETGVTQSPTHLIKTRGQQVTLRCSSQSGHNTVSWYQQALGQGPQFIFQYYREEENGRGNFPPRFSGLQFPNYSSELNVNALELDDSALYLCASSLGRTPSTDTQYFGPGTRLTVL.

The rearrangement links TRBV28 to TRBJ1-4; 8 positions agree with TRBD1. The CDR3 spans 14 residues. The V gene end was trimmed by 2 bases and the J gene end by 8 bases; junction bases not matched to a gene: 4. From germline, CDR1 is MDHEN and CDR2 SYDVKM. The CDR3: CASSLQGAGEKLFF. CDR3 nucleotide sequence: TGTGCCAGCAGTTTACAGGGGGCAGGAGAAAAACTGTTTTTT.

This CDR3 is CASSPPTGAHYGYTF. Here the CDR3 DNA reads TGTGCCAGCTCACCACCGACAGGGGCACACTATGGCTACACCTTC. The chain couples TRBV18 to TRBJ1-2; TRBD1 agrees at 8 bases. The CDR3 loop spans 15 amino acids. Germline CDR1 reads KGHSH; CDR2 reads LQKENI. The V gene end was trimmed by 0 bases and the J gene end by 3 bases; junction bases not matched to a gene: 3.

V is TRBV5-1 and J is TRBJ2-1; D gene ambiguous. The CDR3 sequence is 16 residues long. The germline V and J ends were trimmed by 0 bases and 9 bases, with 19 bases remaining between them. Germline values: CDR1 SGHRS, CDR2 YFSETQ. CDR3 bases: TGCGCCAGCAGCTTGGCTGTTAATTTAAGACTCGGTGAGCAGTTCTTC. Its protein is CASSLAVNLRLGEQFF.

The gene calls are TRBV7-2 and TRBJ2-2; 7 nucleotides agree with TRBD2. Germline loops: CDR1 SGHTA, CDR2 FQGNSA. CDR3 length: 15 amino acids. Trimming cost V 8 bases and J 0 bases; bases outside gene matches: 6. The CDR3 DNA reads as TGTGCCAGCTCAAAGCGGGGAGCGAACACCGGGGAGCTGTTTTTT. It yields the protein CASSKRGANTGELFF.

This CDR3 reads CAISESWAGGQDTQYF. Written as DNA, the CDR3 is TGTGCCATCAGTGAGTCGTGGGCGGGGGGGCAAGATACGCAGTATTTT. The rearrangement uses TRBV10-3 and TRBJ2-3, with 9 bases that match TRBD2. The CDR3 has 16 residues. J lost 5 bases, V lost 0 bases, and 6 bases had no gene match. Germline CDR1 and CDR2: ENHRY and SYGVKD.

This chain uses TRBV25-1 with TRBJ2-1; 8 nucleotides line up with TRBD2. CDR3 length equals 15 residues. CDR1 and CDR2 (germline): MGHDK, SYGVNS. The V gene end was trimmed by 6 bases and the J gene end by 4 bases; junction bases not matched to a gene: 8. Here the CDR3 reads CASRGGREGYNEQFF. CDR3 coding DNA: TGTGCCAGCAGGGGTGGCCGGGAGGGTTACAATGAGCAGTTCTTC.

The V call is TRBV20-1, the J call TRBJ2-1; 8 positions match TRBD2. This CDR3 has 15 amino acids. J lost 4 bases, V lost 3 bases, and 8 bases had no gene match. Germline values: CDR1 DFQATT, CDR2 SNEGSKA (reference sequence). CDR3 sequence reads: CSASQRGKGYNEQFF. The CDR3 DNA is TGCAGTGCTAGTCAGCGGGGGAAAGGGTACAATGAGCAGTTCTTC.

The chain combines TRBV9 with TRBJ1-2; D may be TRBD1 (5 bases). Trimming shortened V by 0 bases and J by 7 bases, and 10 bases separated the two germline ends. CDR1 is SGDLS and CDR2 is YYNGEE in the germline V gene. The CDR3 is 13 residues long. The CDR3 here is CASSVGGEAGYTF. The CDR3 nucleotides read TGTGCCAGCAGCGTAGGAGGGGAGGCTGGCTACACCTTC.

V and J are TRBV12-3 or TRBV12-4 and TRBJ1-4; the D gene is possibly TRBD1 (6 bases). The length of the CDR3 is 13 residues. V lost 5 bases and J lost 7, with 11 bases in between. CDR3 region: CASSGGQGEKLFF. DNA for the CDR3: TGTGCCAGCAGTGGGGGCCAGGGTGAAAAACTGTTTTTT.

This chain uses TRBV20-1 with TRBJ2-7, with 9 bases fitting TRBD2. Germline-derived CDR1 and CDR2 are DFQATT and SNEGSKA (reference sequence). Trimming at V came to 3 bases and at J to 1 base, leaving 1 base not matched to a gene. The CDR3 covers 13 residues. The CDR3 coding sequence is TGCAGTGCTAGTAGCGGGGGATCCTACGAGCAGTACTTC. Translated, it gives CSASSGGSYEQYF.

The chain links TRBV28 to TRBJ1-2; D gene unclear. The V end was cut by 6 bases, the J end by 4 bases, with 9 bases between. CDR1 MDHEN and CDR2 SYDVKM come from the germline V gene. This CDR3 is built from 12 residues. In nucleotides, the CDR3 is TGTGCCAGCAGCTCTAGCGGCTATGGCTACACCTTC. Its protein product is CASSSSGYGYTF.

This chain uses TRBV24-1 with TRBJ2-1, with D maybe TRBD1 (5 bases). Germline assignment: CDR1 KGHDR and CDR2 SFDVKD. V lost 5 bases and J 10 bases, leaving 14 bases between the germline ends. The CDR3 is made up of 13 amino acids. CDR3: CATSGQTTSEQFF. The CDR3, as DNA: TGTGCCACCAGTGGACAGACCACGAGCGAGCAGTTCTTC.

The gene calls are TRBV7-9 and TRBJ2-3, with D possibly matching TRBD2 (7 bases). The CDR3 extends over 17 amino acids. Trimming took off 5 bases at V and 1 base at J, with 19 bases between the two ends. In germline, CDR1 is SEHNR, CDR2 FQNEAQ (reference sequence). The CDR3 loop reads CASSRRGAGHRTDTQYF. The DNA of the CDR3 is TGTGCCAGCAGCCGTCGGGGGGCTGGGCATCGCACAGATACGCAGTATTTT.

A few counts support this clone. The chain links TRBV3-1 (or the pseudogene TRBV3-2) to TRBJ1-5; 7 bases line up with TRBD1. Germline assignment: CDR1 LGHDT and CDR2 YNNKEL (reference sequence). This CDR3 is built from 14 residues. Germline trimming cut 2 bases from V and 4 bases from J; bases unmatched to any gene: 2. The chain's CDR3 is CASSQWDSNQPQHF. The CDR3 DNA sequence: TGTGCCAGCAGCCAATGGGACAGTAATCAGCCCCAGCATTTT.

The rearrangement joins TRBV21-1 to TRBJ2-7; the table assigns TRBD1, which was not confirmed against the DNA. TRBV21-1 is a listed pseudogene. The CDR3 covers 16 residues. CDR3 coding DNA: TGTGCCAGCAGCGACCCCTTACAGGGTGCCCCCTACGAGCAGTACTTC. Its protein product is CASSDPLQGAPYEQYF.

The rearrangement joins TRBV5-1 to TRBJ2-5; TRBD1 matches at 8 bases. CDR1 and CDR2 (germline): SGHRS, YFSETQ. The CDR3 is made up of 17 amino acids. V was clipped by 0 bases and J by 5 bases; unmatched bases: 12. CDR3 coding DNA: TGCGCCAGCAGCTTGGGGTTTTCAGGGGGCGCGAAGGAGACCCAGTACTTC. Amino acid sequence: CASSLGFSGGAKETQYF. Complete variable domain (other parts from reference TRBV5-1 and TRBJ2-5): KAGVTQTPRYLIKTRGQQVTLSCSPISGHRSVSWYQQTPGQGLQFLFEYFSETQRNKGNFPGRFSGRQFSNSRSEMNVSTLELGDSALYLCASSLGFSGGAKETQYFGPGTRLLVL.

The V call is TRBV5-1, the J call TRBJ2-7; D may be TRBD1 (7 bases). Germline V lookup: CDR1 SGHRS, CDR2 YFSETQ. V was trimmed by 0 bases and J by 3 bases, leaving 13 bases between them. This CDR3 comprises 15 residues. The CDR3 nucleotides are TGCGCCAGCAGCTTGGTGGCAGGGGGAGGCTACGAGCAGTACTTC. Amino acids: CASSLVAGGGYEQYF.

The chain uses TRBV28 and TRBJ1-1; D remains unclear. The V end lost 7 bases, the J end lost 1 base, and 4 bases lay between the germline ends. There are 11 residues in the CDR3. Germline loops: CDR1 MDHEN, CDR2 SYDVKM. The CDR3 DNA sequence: TGTGCCAGCATCCAGAACACTGAAGCTTTCTTT. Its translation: CASIQNTEAFF.

The CDR3 DNA is TGTGCCAGCAGCCATTATGAGCGGTCCAAAGAGACCCAGTACTTC. This sequence encodes CASSHYERSKETQYF. The chain recombines TRBV7-8 with TRBJ2-5; D may be TRBD2 (5 bases). The germline gives CDR1 SGHVS, CDR2 FQNEAQ. V was cut by 5 bases and J by 3 bases, with 16 bases left in between. The CDR3 has 15 amino acids.

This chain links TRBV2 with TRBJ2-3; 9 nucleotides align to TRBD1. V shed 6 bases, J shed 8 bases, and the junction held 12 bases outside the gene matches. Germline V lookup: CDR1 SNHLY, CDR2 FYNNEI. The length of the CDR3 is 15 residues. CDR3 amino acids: CASSTAGQGASTQYF. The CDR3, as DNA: TGTGCCAGCAGCACAGCGGGACAGGGCGCGAGTACGCAGTATTTT.

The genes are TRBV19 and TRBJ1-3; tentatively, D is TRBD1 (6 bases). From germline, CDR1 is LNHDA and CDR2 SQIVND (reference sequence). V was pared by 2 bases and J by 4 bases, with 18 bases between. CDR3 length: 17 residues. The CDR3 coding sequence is TGTGCCAGTAGTATAAAGGGGAACAGGGAGTGGGGAAACACCATATATTTT. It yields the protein CASSIKGNREWGNTIYF.

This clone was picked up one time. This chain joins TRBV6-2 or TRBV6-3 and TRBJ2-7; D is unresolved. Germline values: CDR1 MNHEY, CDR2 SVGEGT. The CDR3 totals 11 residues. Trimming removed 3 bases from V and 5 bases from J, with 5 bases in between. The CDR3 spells CASSYFNEQYF. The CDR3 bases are TGTGCCAGCAGTTATTTCAACGAGCAGTACTTC.

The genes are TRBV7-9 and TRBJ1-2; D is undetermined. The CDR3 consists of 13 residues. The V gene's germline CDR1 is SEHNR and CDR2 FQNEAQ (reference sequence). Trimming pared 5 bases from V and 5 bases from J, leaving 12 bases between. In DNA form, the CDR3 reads TGTGCCAGCAGCCCTAGCGAAGGATATGGCTACACCTTC. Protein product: CASSPSEGYGYTF.

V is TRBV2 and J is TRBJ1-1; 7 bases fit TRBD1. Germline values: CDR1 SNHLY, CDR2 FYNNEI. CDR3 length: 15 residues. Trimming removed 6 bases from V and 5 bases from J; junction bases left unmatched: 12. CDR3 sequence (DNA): TGTGCCAGCAGGGGTACAGGGGTCCAATTTACTGAAGCTTTCTTT. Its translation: CASRGTGVQFTEAFF.